This passage covers 29 T cell receptor beta chains from one sample sequenced in a study of T cell responses to AZD1222 COVID-19 vaccine. Clones were sequenced by immunoSEQ multiplex PCR, and TCRdb holds only the in-frame ones, with some missing. This sample has 60,000 to 80,000 clones, with 60% to 85% found just once. Sequencing used peripheral blood, obtained 28 days after the second AZD1222 dose. All receptors derive from an adult who received the AZD1222 COVID-19 vaccine.

The chain carries TRBV24-1 and TRBJ2-3; the D gene is possibly TRBD2 (6 bases). The V end lost 6 bases, the J end lost 5 bases, and 14 bases lay between the germline ends. This CDR3 has 14 amino acids. Germline V lookup: CDR1 KGHDR, CDR2 SFDVKD. CDR3 protein: CATSLTGSRDTQYF. Written as DNA, the CDR3 is TGTGCCACCAGTCTTACCGGGAGCCGAGATACGCAGTATTTT.

The table lists this clone with a few counts. The rearrangement links TRBV2 to TRBJ2-7; 9 nucleotides line up with TRBD1. Unmatched junction bases numbered 5, after V lost 8 bases and J lost 6 bases. The CDR3 runs 12 residues. Germline CDR1 SNHLY, CDR2 FYNNEI. CDR3 protein: CASRDRVFEQYF. CDR3 in DNA: TGTGCCAGCCGGGACAGGGTTTTCGAGCAGTACTTC. The variable domain in full, with the rest retrieved from reference TRBV2 and TRBJ2-7, is EPEVTQTPSHQVTQMGQEVILRCVPISNHLYFYWYRQILGQKVEFLVSFYNNEISEKSEIFDDQFSVERPDGSNFTLKIRSTKLEDSAMYFCASRDRVFEQYFGPGTRLTVT.

This chain links TRBV2 with TRBJ1-2; D unclear. Germline-derived CDR1 and CDR2 are SNHLY and FYNNEI. Trimming pared 0 bases from V and 2 bases from J, leaving 10 bases between. The CDR3 length is 15 residues. In DNA form, the CDR3 reads TGTGCCAGCAGTGAAGCTGAAGGCCCCAACTATGGCTACACCTTC. Translating it yields CASSEAEGPNYGYTF.

This chain uses TRBV19 with TRBJ2-1; D may be TRBD2 (5 bases). Trimming removed 0 bases at V and 8 bases at J, with 8 bases between. CDR1 and CDR2 (germline): LNHDA, SQIVND (reference sequence). CDR3 length equals 13 residues. CDR3 sequence (DNA): TGTGCCAGTAGTATAGACCCCGGGGATGAGCAGTTCTTC. It yields the protein CASSIDPGDEQFF.

This clone was seen only a few times. This sequence joins TRBV7-2 and TRBJ2-3; weak D call: TRBD1 (5 bases). V lost 1 base and J lost 5, with 16 bases in between. Germline V gene lookup returns CDR1 SGHTA and CDR2 FQGNSA. The CDR3 consists of 16 residues. CDR3 bases: TGTGCCAGCAGCTTAGAGATGGGGCGATGGGTAGATACGCAGTATTTT. Translating it yields CASSLEMGRWVDTQYF.

This clone appeared once. The chain combines TRBV6-5 with TRBJ2-7, with 7 bases aligning to TRBD1. Germline trimming cut 8 bases from V and 1 base from J; bases unmatched to any gene: 5. Per germline, CDR1 MNHEY and CDR2 SVGAGI. The CDR3 has 13 residues. The DNA for the CDR3 is TGTGCCAGCGAACCGGGACAGTCCTACGAGCAGTACTTC. It encodes CASEPGQSYEQYF.

This rearrangement joins TRBV28 to TRBJ2-7, with unresolved D. Germline-derived CDR1 and CDR2 are MDHEN and SYDVKM. Trimming removed 1 base at V and 8 bases at J, with 9 bases between. CDR3 length: 12 residues. The CDR3 DNA reads as TGTGCCAGCAGTTTATTACTGGGGAAGCAGTACTTC. Translated, it gives CASSLLLGKQYF.

The sample holds a few counts of this clone. The gene calls are TRBV30 and TRBJ2-6, with a weak D call TRBD1 (6 bases). V lost 4 bases and J 4 bases, leaving 11 bases between the germline ends. The CDR3 extends over 14 amino acids. Germline-derived CDR1 and CDR2 are GTSNPN and SVGIG (reference sequence). This CDR3 is CAWMGAAGANVLTF. The CDR3, as DNA: TGTGCCTGGATGGGGGCGGCGGGGGCCAACGTCCTGACTTTC.

The chain has TRBV2 and TRBJ1-3; D call uncertain. Trimming shortened V by 6 bases and J by 7 bases, and 10 bases separated the two germline ends. The CDR3 totals 12 residues. CDR1 and CDR2 (germline): SNHLY, FYNNEI. CDR3 DNA sequence: TGTGCCAGCAGGAATAGACTGAACACCATATATTTT. Translated, it gives CASRNRLNTIYF.

The rearrangement uses TRBV6-1 and TRBJ2-5; D is perhaps TRBD2 (7 bases). This CDR3 has 16 residues. The germline V gene has CDR1 MNHNS and CDR2 SASEGT. V lost 4 bases and J 1 base, leaving 16 bases between the germline ends. The CDR3 DNA is TGTGCCAGCAGTGGCCGCTTGGCGGGGGCCCAAGAGACCCAGTACTTC. Encoded protein: CASSGRLAGAQETQYF.

The rearrangement uses TRBV14 and TRBJ1-2, with unresolved D. V was shortened by 3 bases and J by 3 bases, with 11 bases between the two germline ends. Per germline, CDR1 SGHDN and CDR2 FVKESK. The CDR3 sequence is 14 residues long. DNA for the CDR3: TGTGCCAGCAGCCAGCGGGGTCCTGACTATGGCTACACCTTC. Protein sequence: CASSQRGPDYGYTF.

This clone occurred a few times. The chain has TRBV30 and TRBJ1-2; D is possibly TRBD1 (5 bases). The CDR3 sequence is 14 residues long. The V and J ends lost 0 bases and 4 bases respectively, with 12 bases between them. Germline-derived CDR1 and CDR2 are GTSNPN and SVGIG (reference sequence). CDR3 loop: CAWSVQGYTYGYTF. CDR3 in DNA: TGTGCCTGGAGTGTGCAGGGTTATACCTATGGCTACACCTTC.

The chain is built from TRBV6-5 and TRBJ2-7; 9 nucleotides align to TRBD1. CDR1 and CDR2 (germline): MNHEY, SVGAGI. With 7 bases clipped from V and 7 bases from J, the junction kept 8 bases outside the gene matches. The CDR3 extends over 13 amino acids. In DNA form, the CDR3 reads TGTGCCAGCACACTAGGGACAGGGAGAGAGCAGTACTTC. Residues: CASTLGTGREQYF.

The chain joins TRBV5-6 to TRBJ2-3; D ambiguous. This CDR3 spans 16 amino acids. Trimming removed 4 bases at V and 0 bases at J, with 15 bases between. Germline values: CDR1 SGHDT, CDR2 YYEEEE. CDR3 amino acids: CASSPLSYASTDTQYF. In DNA form, the CDR3 reads TGTGCCAGCAGCCCCCTTAGCTACGCTAGCACAGATACGCAGTATTTT.

This chain links TRBV4-2 with TRBJ2-4; TRBD1 matches at 8 bases. This CDR3 comprises 19 residues. CDR1 is LGHNA, CDR2 YNFKEQ, per germline. J lost 0 bases, V lost 1 base, and 11 bases had no gene match. DNA for the CDR3: TGTGCCAGCAGCCAAGTGAGGACAGGGTTGGGGTTAGCCAAAAACATTCAGTACTTC. Protein product: CASSQVRTGLGLAKNIQYF.

This clone was seen more than once but under ten times. The chain carries TRBV5-4 and TRBJ1-2; 7 nucleotides agree with TRBD1. Germline loops: CDR1 SGHNT, CDR2 YYREEE (reference sequence). Trimming removed 1 base from V and 1 base from J; junction bases left unmatched: 4. The CDR3 contains 15 residues. In DNA form, the CDR3 reads TGTGCCAGCAGCTTGAGGGGGCCCCGTAACTATGGCTACACCTTC. The encoded protein is CASSLRGPRNYGYTF.

This chain joins TRBV28 and TRBJ1-2; maybe TRBD1 (5 bases). This CDR3 region has 12 residues. CDR1 is MDHEN, CDR2 SYDVKM, per germline. Trimming took off 2 bases at V and 8 bases at J, with 9 bases between the two ends. This chain's CDR3 is CASSLKGFGYTF. The DNA of the CDR3 is TGTGCCAGCAGTTTAAAGGGGTTCGGCTACACCTTC.

The chain couples TRBV7-6 to TRBJ2-3; unclear D gene. CDR1 and CDR2 from the germline V gene are SGHVS and FNYEAQ. The CDR3 is made up of 13 amino acids. V lost 0 bases to trimming and J lost 6 bases, with 7 bases between them. DNA of the CDR3: TGTGCCAGCAGCTTAGCGCTGGATGATACGCAGTATTTT. Protein: CASSLALDDTQYF.

The genes are TRBV4-2 and TRBJ1-6, with 7 bases that match TRBD1. The germline CDR1 and CDR2 sequences are LGHNA and YNFKEQ. The CDR3 runs 15 residues. Trimming removed 3 bases from V and 5 bases from J; junction bases left unmatched: 4. CDR3: CASSQPTGHNSPLHF. In DNA form, the CDR3 reads TGTGCCAGCAGCCAGCCGACAGGGCATAATTCACCCCTCCACTTT.

The rearrangement links TRBV27 to TRBJ2-7; no firm D call. CDR3 length: 12 amino acids. Germline-derived CDR1 and CDR2 are MNHEY and SMNVEV (reference sequence). Trimming stripped 7 bases from V and 3 bases from J, with 10 bases between. CDR3 region: CASTPNGYEQYF. DNA of the CDR3: TGTGCCAGCACCCCTAATGGCTACGAGCAGTACTTC.

The rearrangement links TRBV6-1 to TRBJ2-7; 8 bases map to TRBD2. Germline trimming cut 1 base from V and 3 bases from J; bases unmatched to any gene: 8. The CDR3 runs 16 residues. Looked up from germline, CDR1 is MNHNS and CDR2 is SASEGT. The CDR3 DNA is TGTGCCAGCAGTGAAGGCGGGGGGTCCCCCTTCTACGAGCAGTACTTC. This codes for CASSEGGGSPFYEQYF.

The gene calls are TRBV30 and TRBJ2-7, with 8 bases matching TRBD1. From germline, CDR1 is GTSNPN and CDR2 SVGIG (reference sequence). This CDR3 has 15 amino acids. Unmatched junction bases numbered 6, after V lost 0 bases and J lost 2 bases. The CDR3 loop reads CAWSVFETGAYEQYF. The CDR3 DNA follows: TGTGCCTGGAGTGTATTCGAGACAGGGGCCTACGAGCAGTACTTC.

The chain carries TRBV5-6 and TRBJ2-2, with 7 bases fitting TRBD1. Per the germline V gene, CDR1 is SGHDT and CDR2 is YYEEEE. Losses at the gene ends were 4 bases for V and 5 bases for J; bases not matched to a gene: 8. The CDR3 runs to 15 residues. The CDR3 bases are TGTGCCAGCAGCCTAACGACAGGGATGACCGGGGAGCTGTTTTTT. Encoded protein: CASSLTTGMTGELFF.

The V and J genes are TRBV6-5 and TRBJ2-1; TRBD2 matches 12 bases. After removal of 4 bases from V and 5 bases from J, the junction contained 6 bases not matched to a gene. CDR3 size: 16 residues. The germline V gene has CDR1 MNHEY and CDR2 SVGAGI. CDR3 nucleotides: TGTGCCAGCAGTTCCTACCGGACTAGCGGGAACAATGAGCAGTTCTTC. This sequence encodes CASSSYRTSGNNEQFF.

This rearrangement joins TRBV29-1 to TRBJ1-2; 8 bases are shared with TRBD1. The length of the CDR3 is 13 residues. Germline loops: CDR1 SQVTM, CDR2 ANQGSEA. J was trimmed by 3 bases and V by 4 bases; bases with no gene match: 4. The CDR3 here is CSVGEGQDYGYTF. CDR3 in DNA: TGCAGCGTTGGAGAGGGACAGGACTATGGCTACACCTTC.

The J gene is TRBJ2-2, the V gene TRBV7-2; D gene unclear. Trimming cost V 4 bases and J 6 bases, with 9 bases left between them. Germline V gene lookup returns CDR1 SGHTA and CDR2 FQGNSA. There are 13 residues in the CDR3. The CDR3 coding sequence is TGTGCCAGCAGCTATAATCGCGCCGGGGAGCTGTTTTTT. This translates into CASSYNRAGELFF.

The CDR3 DNA reads TGCGCCAGCAGCTTTATGGCGGGATCGGGCACAGATACGCAGTATTTT. It codes for CASSFMAGSGTDTQYF. The chain employs TRBV5-1 and TRBJ2-3; perhaps TRBD2 as D (6 bases). The CDR3 extends over 16 amino acids. Germline V gene sequence: CDR1 SGHRS, CDR2 YFSETQ. V lost 2 bases to trimming and J lost 1 base, with 14 bases between them.

This clone was observed a single time. The chain employs TRBV6-1 and TRBJ2-2; the D gene is possibly TRBD2 (5 bases). V was clipped by 2 bases and J by 5 bases, with 12 bases between them. Germline V gives CDR1 MNHNS, CDR2 SASEGT. CDR3 length: 15 residues. This CDR3 reads CASSEIPRETGELFF. CDR3 in DNA: TGTGCCAGCAGTGAAATTCCTCGGGAAACCGGGGAGCTGTTTTTT.

This clone has just one count. V usage is TRBV9 and J usage is TRBJ1-1; D not resolved. The CDR3 is 16 amino acids. Germline loops: CDR1 SGDLS, CDR2 YYNGEE. The V end lost 0 bases, the J end lost 4 bases, and 16 bases lay between the germline ends. DNA of the CDR3: TGTGCCAGCAGCGTAGGTTTAGGCTCGAATCCCACTGAAGCTTTCTTT. Its protein product is CASSVGLGSNPTEAFF.